These T cell receptor beta chains were read from a single sample in a study of cytomegalovirus exposure and HLA in healthy donors. This table comes from immunoSEQ multiplex PCR, and its TCRdb copy is limited to in-frame clones, with some not included. This sample carries about 74,000 clones, about 95% of them seen once, and the ten largest clones take 1.5% to 2%. Sequencing was performed on PBMCs. The receptor source for this set is a woman younger than 35 in good health and CMV-seropositive. Both conserved end residues are part of each CDR3. The order of the fields is clone size, D gene, V gene, J gene, CDR3 DNA, CDR3 protein. The D gene is left open where the match is weak. A clone size is listed for some rows: how often the clone was seen (once, few, many), or a class if it is expanded.

NA	NA	TRBV27	TRBJ2-6	TGTGCCAGCATGAGCGGTCCTGGGGCCAACGTCCTGACTTTC	CASMSGPGANVLTF
NA	NA	TRBV19	TRBJ2-5	TGTGCCAGTTCGGCGGCGGGAAGCCAAGAGACCCAGTACTTC	CASSAAGSQETQYF
NA	NA	TRBV19	TRBJ1-4	TGTGCCAGTAGTATCTTGGACACCTCGAATGAAAAACTGTTTTTT	CASSILDTSNEKLFF
NA	NA	TRBV7-6	TRBJ1-5	TGTGCCAGCAGCGGGCGGACACTAAACCGCAATCAGCCCCAGCATTTT	CASSGRTLNRNQPQHF
NA	TRBD1	TRBV5-1	TRBJ2-7	TGCGCCAGGAAGAGGGACAGGGATGACGAGCAGTACTTC	CARKRDRDDEQYF
NA	TRBD1	TRBV5-6	TRBJ1-2	TGTGCCAGCAGCCAGACAGGGAGCGGGAACTATGGCTACACCTTC	CASSQTGSGNYGYTF
NA	NA	TRBV7-6	TRBJ2-1	TGTGCCAGCAGCTTAGCAGAGGGGGTTTACAATGAGCAGTTCTTC	CASSLAEGVYNEQFF
NA	NA	TRBV4-2	TRBJ2-1	TGTGCCAGCAGCCAAAGTCGGGGGCAGTTCTTC	CASSQSRGQFF
NA	NA	TRBV18	TRBJ2-7	TGTGCCAGCTCCCCTCGACAGGCCCAAACCTACGAGCAGTACTTC	CASSPRQAQTYEQYF
NA	NA	TRBV6-1	TRBJ1-5	TGTGCCAGCAGTGGGGGGCAGGGCCATCAGCCCCAGCATTTT	CASSGGQGHQPQHF
NA	NA	TRBV5-1	TRBJ2-7	TGCGCCAGCAGCTTGTATACAGTCTACGAGCAGTACTTC	CASSLYTVYEQYF
NA	TRBD1	TRBV5-1	TRBJ2-3	TGCGCCAGCAGCCCCGAGAACAGGGGGCTAGATACGCAGTATTTT	CASSPENRGLDTQYF
once	NA	TRBV23-1	TRBJ1-2	TGCGCCAGCAGTCCAGGACAGCTGGATGGCTACACCTTC	CASSPGQLDGYTF
NA	NA	TRBV27	TRBJ1-5	TGTGCCAGCAGTTGGGGCCCCGGAGGCAATCAGCCCCAGCATTTT	CASSWGPGGNQPQHF
NA	NA	TRBV7-2	TRBJ2-1	TGTGCCAGCAGCTATGACTTGGGTTTAAATGAGCAGTTCTTC	CASSYDLGLNEQFF
NA	NA	TRBV6-1	TRBJ2-2	TGTGCCAGCGGGGAATCAGCGGACACCGGGGAGCTGTTTTTT	CASGESADTGELFF
NA	NA	TRBV5-6	TRBJ2-3	TGTGCCAGCAGCTTGACTCCCGGGACTGAAACGGCAGATACGCAGTATTTT	CASSLTPGTETADTQYF
NA	NA	TRBV19	TRBJ1-1	TGTGCCAGTAGCATCGACAGGATGAACACTGAAGCTTTCTTT	CASSIDRMNTEAFF
NA	NA	TRBV4-1	TRBJ1-1	TGCGCCAGCAGCCAAGCCGACAGGCGGAACACTGAAGCTTTCTTT	CASSQADRRNTEAFF
NA	TRBD2	TRBV4-2	TRBJ2-3	TGTGCCAGCAGCCAAGATAGGGCGGGAGGGACAGATACGCAGTATTTT	CASSQDRAGGTDTQYF
NA	TRBD1	TRBV5-1	TRBJ2-1	TGCGCCAGCACCCCTAACGTGGGACAGGGTCAGGATGAGCAGTTCTTC	CASTPNVGQGQDEQFF
NA	TRBD1	TRBV2	TRBJ1-4	TGTGCCAGCAGTATACAGGGGCTAATGGAAAAACTGTTTTTT	CASSIQGLMEKLFF
NA	NA	TRBV29-1	TRBJ1-1	TGCAGCGTTTCGGGACAATACATGAACACTGAAGCTTTCTTT	CSVSGQYMNTEAFF
NA	NA	TRBV2	TRBJ1-1	TGTGCCAGCAGTGAAGGTCTTTTCGCTGAAGCTTTCTTT	CASSEGLFAEAFF
once	TRBD2	TRBV19	TRBJ2-1	TGTGCCAGTAGTGCTAAGCTAGCGGCTTACTCCTACAATGAGCAGTTCTTC	CASSAKLAAYSYNEQFF
NA	NA	TRBV9	TRBJ1-5	TGTGCCAGCAGCGTTAGGGCGGAGGATCATCAGCCCCAGCATTTT	CASSVRAEDHQPQHF
NA	TRBD1	TRBV7-8	TRBJ1-2	TGTGCCAGCAGACCGGACAGGGGAGGAGGCTACACCTTC	CASRPDRGGGYTF
NA	NA	TRBV27	TRBJ1-1	TGTGCCAGCAAAGGGGAACGCGGGGAGGTGAACACTGAAGCTTTCTTT	CASKGERGEVNTEAFF
NA	NA	TRBV30	TRBJ1-5	TGTGCCTGGAGCGCTGGGCGTAGCAATCAGCCCCAGCATTTT	CAWSAGRSNQPQHF
NA	NA	TRBV27	TRBJ1-5	TGTGCCAGCAGTTTACGGGGGGCGCGAGATCAGCCCCAGCATTTT	CASSLRGARDQPQHF
NA	NA	TRBV30	TRBJ2-7	TGTGCCTGGAGCGGGACACTGAGAGGGGAGCAGTACTTC	CAWSGTLRGEQYF
NA	TRBD2	TRBV5-1	TRBJ2-1	TGCGCCAGCAGCTTTGGCGGGAGAGGCTCCTACAATGAGCAGTTCTTC	CASSFGGRGSYNEQFF
NA	NA	TRBV7-2	TRBJ1-5	TGTGCCAGCAGCTTAGAGGGAGGCAGACTCAATCAGCCCCAGCATTTT	CASSLEGGRLNQPQHF
NA	TRBD1	TRBV19	TRBJ2-3	TGTGCCAGTAGTGAGACAGGGATTAGCACAGATACGCAGTATTTT	CASSETGISTDTQYF
NA	NA	TRBV7-8	TRBJ1-5	TGTGCCAGCAGCTTAGAGGAGGGGAATCAGCCCCAGCATTTT	CASSLEEGNQPQHF
NA	NA	TRBV28	TRBJ1-2	TGTGCCACCACAGCAACCTTAGGCTACACCTTC	CATTATLGYTF
NA	TRBD2	TRBV11-2	TRBJ2-7	TGTGCCAGCAGCTTGACTAGCCGTAAACCCTACGAGCAGTACTTC	CASSLTSRKPYEQYF
NA	NA	TRBV4-1	TRBJ2-5	TGCGCCAGCAGCCAGGAGGGGTGGGGCGAGGAGACCCAGTACTTC	CASSQEGWGEETQYF
NA	TRBD1	TRBV11-3	TRBJ2-3	TGTGCCAGCAGCCGAACAGGGGAAACAGATACGCAGTATTTT	CASSRTGETDTQYF
NA	NA	TRBV10-3	TRBJ2-1	TGTGCCATCAGAGAAAGGTTGGAGGGAGGAGCCTACAATGAGCAGTTCTTC	CAIRERLEGGAYNEQFF
NA	TRBD1	TRBV11-2	TRBJ2-3	TGTGCCAGCAGCTCGTGGACAGGGATTACAGATACGCAGTATTTT	CASSSWTGITDTQYF
NA	NA	TRBV11-2	TRBJ2-7	TGTGCCAGCAGCGCGTCCTACGAGCAGTACTTC	CASSASYEQYF